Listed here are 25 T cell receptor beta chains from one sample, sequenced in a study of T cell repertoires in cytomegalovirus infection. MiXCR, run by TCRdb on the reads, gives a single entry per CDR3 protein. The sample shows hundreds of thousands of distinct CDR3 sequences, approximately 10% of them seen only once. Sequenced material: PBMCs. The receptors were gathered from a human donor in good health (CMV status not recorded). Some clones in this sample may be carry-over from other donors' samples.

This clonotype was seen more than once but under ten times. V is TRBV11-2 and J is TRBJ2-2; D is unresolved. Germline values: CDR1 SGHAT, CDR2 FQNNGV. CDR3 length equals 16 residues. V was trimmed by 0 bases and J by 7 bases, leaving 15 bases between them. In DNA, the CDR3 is TGTGCCAGCAGCTTAGATTGGGCAGGCATTGGCGGGGAGCTGTTTTTT. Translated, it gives CASSLDWAGIGGELFF.

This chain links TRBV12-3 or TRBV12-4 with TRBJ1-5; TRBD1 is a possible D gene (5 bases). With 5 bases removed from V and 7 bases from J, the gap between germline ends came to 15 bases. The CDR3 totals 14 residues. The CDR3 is CASSPQGVGQPQHF. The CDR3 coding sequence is TGTGCCAGCAGTCCTCAGGGTGTGGGCCAGCCCCAGCATTTT.

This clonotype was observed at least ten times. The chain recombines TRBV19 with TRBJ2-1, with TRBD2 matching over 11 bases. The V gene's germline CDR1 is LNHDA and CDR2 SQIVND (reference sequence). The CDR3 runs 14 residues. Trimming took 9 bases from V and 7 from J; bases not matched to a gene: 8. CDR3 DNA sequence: TGTGCCAGCGGGGTAGCGGGGGGGCCGAATGAGCAGTTCTTC. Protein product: CASGVAGGPNEQFF.

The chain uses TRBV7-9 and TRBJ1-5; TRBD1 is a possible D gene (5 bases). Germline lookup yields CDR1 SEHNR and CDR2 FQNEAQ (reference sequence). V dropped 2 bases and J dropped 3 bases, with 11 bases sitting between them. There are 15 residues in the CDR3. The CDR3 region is CASSLSGQLNQPQHF. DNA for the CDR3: TGTGCCAGCAGCTTATCCGGACAACTCAATCAGCCCCAGCATTTT.

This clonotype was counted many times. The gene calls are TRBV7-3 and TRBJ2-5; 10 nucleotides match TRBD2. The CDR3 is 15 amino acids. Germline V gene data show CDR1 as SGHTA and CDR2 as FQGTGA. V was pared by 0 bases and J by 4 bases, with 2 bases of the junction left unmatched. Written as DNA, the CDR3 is TGTGCCAGCAGCTTAACTAGCGGGGGGCCAGAGACCCAGTACTTC. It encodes CASSLTSGGPETQYF. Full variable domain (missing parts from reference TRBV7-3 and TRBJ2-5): GAGVSQTPSNKVTEKGKYVELRCDPISGHTALYWYRQSLGQGPEFLIYFQGTGAADDSGLPNDRFFAVRPEGSVSTLKIQRTERGDSAVYLCASSLTSGGPETQYFGPGTRLLVL.

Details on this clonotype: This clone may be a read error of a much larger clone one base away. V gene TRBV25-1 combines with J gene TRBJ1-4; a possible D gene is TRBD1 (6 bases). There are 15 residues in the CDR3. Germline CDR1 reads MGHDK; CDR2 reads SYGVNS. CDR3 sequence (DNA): TGTGCCAGCAGTGACAGGGGCTGGGATAATGAAAACCTGTTTTTT. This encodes CASSDRGWDNENLFF.

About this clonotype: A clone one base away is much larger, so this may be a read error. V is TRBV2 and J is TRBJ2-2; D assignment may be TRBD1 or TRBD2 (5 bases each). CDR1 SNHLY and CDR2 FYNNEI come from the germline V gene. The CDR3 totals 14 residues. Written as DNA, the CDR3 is TGTGCCAGCCCGGGACCATCGAACACCGGGGAGCCGTTTTTT. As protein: CASPGPSNTGEPFF.

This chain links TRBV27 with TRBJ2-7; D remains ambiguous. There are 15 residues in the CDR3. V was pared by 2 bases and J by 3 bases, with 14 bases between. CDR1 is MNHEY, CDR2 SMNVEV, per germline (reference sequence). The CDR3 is CASSLIQQLNYEQYF. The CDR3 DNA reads TGTGCCAGCAGTTTAATTCAGCAACTAAACTACGAGCAGTACTTC.

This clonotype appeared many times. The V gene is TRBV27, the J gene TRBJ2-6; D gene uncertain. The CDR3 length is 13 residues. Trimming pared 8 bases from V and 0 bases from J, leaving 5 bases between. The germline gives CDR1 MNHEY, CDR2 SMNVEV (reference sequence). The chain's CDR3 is CASANSGANVLTF. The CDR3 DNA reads TGTGCCAGCGCGAACTCTGGGGCCAACGTCCTGACTTTC.

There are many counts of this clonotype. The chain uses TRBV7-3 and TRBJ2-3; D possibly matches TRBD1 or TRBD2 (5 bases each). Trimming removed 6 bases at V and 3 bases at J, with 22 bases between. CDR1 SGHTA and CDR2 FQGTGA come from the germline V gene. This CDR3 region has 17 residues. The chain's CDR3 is CASSPSWDQTQTDTQYF. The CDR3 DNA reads TGTGCCAGCAGTCCCTCTTGGGACCAAACGCAGACAGATACGCAGTATTTT. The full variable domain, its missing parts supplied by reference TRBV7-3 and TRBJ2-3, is GAGVSQTPSNKVTEKGKYVELRCDPISGHTALYWYRQSLGQGPEFLIYFQGTGAADDSGLPNDRFFAVRPEGSVSTLKIQRTERGDSAVYLCASSPSWDQTQTDTQYFGPGTRLTVL.

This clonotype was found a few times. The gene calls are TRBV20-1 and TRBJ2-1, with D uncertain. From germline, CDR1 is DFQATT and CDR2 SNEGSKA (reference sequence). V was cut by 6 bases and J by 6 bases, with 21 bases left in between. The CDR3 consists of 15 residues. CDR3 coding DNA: TGCAGTGCGCGACCCCCAGGTCTAACTGTCAATGAGCAGTTCTTC. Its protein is CSARPPGLTVNEQFF.

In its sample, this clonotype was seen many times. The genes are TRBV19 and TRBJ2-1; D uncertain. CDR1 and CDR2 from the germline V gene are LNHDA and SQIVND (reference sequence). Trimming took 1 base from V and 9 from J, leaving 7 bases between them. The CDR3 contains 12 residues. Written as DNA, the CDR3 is TGTGCCAGTAGTATAGGTAGCAGTGAGCAGTTCTTC. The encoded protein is CASSIGSSEQFF. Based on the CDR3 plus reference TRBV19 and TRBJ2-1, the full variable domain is DGGITQSPKYLFRKEGQNVTLSCEQNLNHDAMYWYRQDPGQGLRLIYYSQIVNDFQKGDIAEGYSVSREKKESFPLTVTSAQKNPTAFYLCASSIGSSEQFFGPGTRLTVL.

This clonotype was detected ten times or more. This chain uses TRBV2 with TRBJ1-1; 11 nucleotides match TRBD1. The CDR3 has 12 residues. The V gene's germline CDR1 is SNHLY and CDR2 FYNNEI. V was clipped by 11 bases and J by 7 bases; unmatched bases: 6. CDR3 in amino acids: CAEDRGRNEAFF. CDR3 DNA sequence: TGTGCCGAGGACAGGGGGCGAAATGAAGCTTTCTTT. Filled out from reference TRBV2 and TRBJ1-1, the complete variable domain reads EPEVTQTPSHQVTQMGQEVILRCVPISNHLYFYWYRQILGQKVEFLVSFYNNEISEKSEIFDDQFSVERPDGSNFTLKIRSTKLEDSAMYFCAEDRGRNEAFFGQGTRLTVV.

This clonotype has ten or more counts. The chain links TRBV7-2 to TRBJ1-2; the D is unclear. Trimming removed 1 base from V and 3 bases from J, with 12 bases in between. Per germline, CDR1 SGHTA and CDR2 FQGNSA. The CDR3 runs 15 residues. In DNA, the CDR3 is TGTGCCAGCAGCTTAGATTTAAGGAGGGACTATGGCTACACCTTC. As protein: CASSLDLRRDYGYTF.

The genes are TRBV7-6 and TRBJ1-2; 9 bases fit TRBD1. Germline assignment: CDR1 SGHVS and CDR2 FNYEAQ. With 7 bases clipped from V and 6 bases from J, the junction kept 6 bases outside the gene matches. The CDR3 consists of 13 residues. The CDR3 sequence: CASTRQGGDGYTF. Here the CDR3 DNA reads TGTGCCAGCACCCGACAGGGGGGTGATGGCTACACCTTC.

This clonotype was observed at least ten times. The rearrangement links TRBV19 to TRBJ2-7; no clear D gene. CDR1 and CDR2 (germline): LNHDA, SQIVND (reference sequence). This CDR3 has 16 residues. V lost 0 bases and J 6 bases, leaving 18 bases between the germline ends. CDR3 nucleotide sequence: TGTGCCAGTAGTATAGAATCCCAGGAGAATCGATTCGAGCAGTACTTC. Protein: CASSIESQENRFEQYF.

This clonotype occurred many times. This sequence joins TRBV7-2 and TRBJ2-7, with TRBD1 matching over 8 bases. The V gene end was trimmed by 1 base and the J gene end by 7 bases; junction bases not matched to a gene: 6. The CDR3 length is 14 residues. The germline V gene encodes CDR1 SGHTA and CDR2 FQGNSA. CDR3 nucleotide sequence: TGTGCCAGCAGCTTAGTTCAGGGGGCGCGAGAGCAGTACTTC. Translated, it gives CASSLVQGAREQYF.

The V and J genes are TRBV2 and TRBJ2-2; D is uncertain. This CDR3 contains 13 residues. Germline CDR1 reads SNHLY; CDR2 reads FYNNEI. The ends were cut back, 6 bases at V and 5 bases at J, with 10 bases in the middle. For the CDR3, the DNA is TGTGCCAGCAGCCAAGAGATGACCGGGGAGCTGTTTTTT. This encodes CASSQEMTGELFF.

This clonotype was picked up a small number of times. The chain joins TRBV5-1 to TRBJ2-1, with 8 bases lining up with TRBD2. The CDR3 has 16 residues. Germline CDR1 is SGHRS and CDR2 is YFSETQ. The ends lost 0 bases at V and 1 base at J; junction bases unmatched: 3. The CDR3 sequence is CASSLDAGGSYNEQFF. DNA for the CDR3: TGCGCCAGCAGCTTGGATGCGGGAGGATCCTACAATGAGCAGTTCTTC. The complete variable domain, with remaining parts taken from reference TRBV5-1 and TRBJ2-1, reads KAGVTQTPRYLIKTRGQQVTLSCSPISGHRSVSWYQQTPGQGLQFLFEYFSETQRNKGNFPGRFSGRQFSNSRSEMNVSTLELGDSALYLCASSLDAGGSYNEQFFGPGTRLTVL.

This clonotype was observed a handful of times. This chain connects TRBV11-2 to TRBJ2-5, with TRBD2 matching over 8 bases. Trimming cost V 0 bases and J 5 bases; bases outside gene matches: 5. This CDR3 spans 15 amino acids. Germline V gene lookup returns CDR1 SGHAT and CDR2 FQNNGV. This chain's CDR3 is CASSLDRGGGETQYF. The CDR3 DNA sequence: TGTGCCAGCAGCTTAGATCGGGGGGGGGGGGAGACCCAGTACTTC. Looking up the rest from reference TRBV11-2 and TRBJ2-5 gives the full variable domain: EAGVAQSPRYKIIEKRQSVAFWCNPISGHATLYWYQQILGQGPKLLIQFQNNGVVDDSQLPKDRFSAERLKGVDSTLKIQPAKLEDSAVYLCASSLDRGGGETQYFGPGTRLLVL.

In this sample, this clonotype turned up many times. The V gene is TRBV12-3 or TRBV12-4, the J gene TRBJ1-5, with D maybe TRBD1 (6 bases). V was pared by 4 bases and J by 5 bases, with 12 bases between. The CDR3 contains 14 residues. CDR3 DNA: TGTGCCAGCAGTTCCCAGGGGAGCTATCAGCCCCAGCATTTT. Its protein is CASSSQGSYQPQHF.

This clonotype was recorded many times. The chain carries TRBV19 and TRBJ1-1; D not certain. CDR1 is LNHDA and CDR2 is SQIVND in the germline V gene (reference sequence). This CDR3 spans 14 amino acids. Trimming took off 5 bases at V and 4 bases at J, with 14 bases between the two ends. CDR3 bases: TGTGCCAGTAGTGCCTCGGGTGGGGTCACTGAAGCTTTCTTT. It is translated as CASSASGGVTEAFF.

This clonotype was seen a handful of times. This CDR3 reads CASIVGEARSYEQYF. CDR3 DNA sequence: TGTGCCAGCATCGTGGGAGAGGCCCGCTCCTACGAGCAGTACTTC. This chain uses TRBV2 with TRBJ2-7; perhaps TRBD2 as D (5 bases). Germline-derived CDR1 and CDR2 are SNHLY and FYNNEI. The CDR3 length is 15 residues. Deletions cut 7 bases from V and 0 bases from J, with 16 bases between.

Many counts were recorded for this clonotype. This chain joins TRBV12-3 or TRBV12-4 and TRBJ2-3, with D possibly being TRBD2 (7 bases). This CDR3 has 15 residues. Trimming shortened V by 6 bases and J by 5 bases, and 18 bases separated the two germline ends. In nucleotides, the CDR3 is TGTGCCAGCAGAGAGGGGGGGGCCATACGAGATACGCAGTATTTT. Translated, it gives CASREGGAIRDTQYF.

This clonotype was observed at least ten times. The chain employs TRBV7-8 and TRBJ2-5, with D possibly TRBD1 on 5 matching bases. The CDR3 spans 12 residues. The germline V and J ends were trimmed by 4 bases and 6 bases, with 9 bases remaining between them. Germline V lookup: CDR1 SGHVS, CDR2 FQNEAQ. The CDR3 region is CASSSPGQTQYF. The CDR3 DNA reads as TGTGCCAGCAGCTCTCCAGGGCAGACCCAGTACTTC. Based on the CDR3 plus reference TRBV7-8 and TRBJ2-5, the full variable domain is GAGVSQSPRYKVAKRGQDVALRCDPISGHVSLFWYQQALGQGPEFLTYFQNEAQLDKSGLPSDRFFAERPEGSVSTLKIQRTQQEDSAVYLCASSSPGQTQYFGPGTRLLVL.